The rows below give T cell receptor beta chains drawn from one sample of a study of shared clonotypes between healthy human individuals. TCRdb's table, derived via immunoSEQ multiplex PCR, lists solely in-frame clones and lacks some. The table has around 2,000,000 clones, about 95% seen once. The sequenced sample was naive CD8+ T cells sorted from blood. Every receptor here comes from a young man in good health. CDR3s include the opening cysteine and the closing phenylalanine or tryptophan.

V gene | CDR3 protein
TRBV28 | CASSPLQGGTEAFF
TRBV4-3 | CASSHDIAGGFYEQYF
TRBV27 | CASSLIQGAEAFF
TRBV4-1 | CASSPLPSTGGVTDTQYF
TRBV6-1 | CASRDRLAGEQYF
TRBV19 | CASSTDGDSYEQYF
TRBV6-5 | CASSGGLDGYTF
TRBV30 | CAWSVSWEQYF
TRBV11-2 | CASSKDRGGDGYTF
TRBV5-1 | CASSLPEWQGSYGYTF
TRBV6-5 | CASSYSSGERSHEQYF
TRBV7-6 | CASSSDFNSPLHF
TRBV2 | CASRFGEAYNEQFF
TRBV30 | CAWSAQGSDEQYF
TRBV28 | CASSLRASGLAGSYEQYF